Listed below are T cell receptor beta chains from one sample, sequenced in a study of T-cell reconstitution after alpha-beta-depleted transplantation in children. Each CDR3 protein gets one entry after TCRdb re-called the PCR reads with MiXCR. The top ten clones hold around 71% of a sample with under 20,000 distinct CDR3 sequences, roughly an eighth of them seen once. This specimen consisted of PBMCs, mostly from graft donor cells, obtained 180 days after TCRalphabeta/CD19-depleted stem cell transplant. The receptors derive from a boy less than two years old who had a stem cell transplant for Wiskott-Aldrich syndrome, so the T cells may come from the graft donor. The CDR3 runs from the conserved cysteine through the conserved F or W. The D gene is left open where the match is weak. Expanded clones get a size class; other rows say once, few or many, or leave the size out.

j_call d_call clone_size v_call cdr3_nt cdr3_aa
TRBJ1-1 - - TRBV20-1 TGCAGTGCTAAGTCGGGGGTTGAAGCTTTCTTT CSAKSGVEAFF
TRBJ2-7 - many TRBV15 TGTGCCACCAGCAGAGGGGGCAGCTACTACGAGCAGTACTTC CATSRGGSYYEQYF
TRBJ2-3 TRBD2 - TRBV12-3/TRBV12-4 TGTGCCAGCAATCCGGGACTAGCGGCGGATACGCAGTATTTT CASNPGLAADTQYF
TRBJ2-1 - few TRBV3-1 TGTGCCAGCCCGGACGCAAACAATGAGCAGTTCTTC CASPDANNEQFF
TRBJ1-1 TRBD1 many TRBV5-1 TGCGCCAGCAGCACTGGACAGGGGTTGAACACTGAAGCTTTCTTT CASSTGQGLNTEAFF
TRBJ2-1 TRBD1 medium-sized TRBV6-2/TRBV6-3 TGTGCCAGCAGTTGGACAGGGATAATGGATGAGCAGTTCTTC CASSWTGIMDEQFF
TRBJ2-7 - - TRBV10-2 TGCGCCACCCTCACGGTGCGAGTCATGAATTCCTACGAGCAGTACTTC CATLTVRVMNSYEQYF
TRBJ2-1 TRBD2 few TRBV5-6 TGTGCCAGCAGCCCAAGACTAGCGGTAACCTACAATGAGCAGTTCTTC CASSPRLAVTYNEQFF
TRBJ1-3 TRBD1 many TRBV18 TGTGCCAGCTCACCGACAGGGGGCGCAGGAAACACCATATATTTT CASSPTGGAGNTIYF
TRBJ2-1 TRBD2 few TRBV6-1 TGTGCCAGCTTTAGCGGGAGGGCCTTCAATGAGCAGTTCTTC CASFSGRAFNEQFF
TRBJ1-1 TRBD1 many TRBV7-8 TGTGCCAGCAGCTCCGTTTTACAGGGGCCGAACACTGAAGCTTTCTTT CASSSVLQGPNTEAFF
TRBJ2-1 TRBD1 - TRBV2 TGTGCCAGTGAGGGGACAGGGGGCAGGAATGAGCAGTTCTTC CASEGTGGRNEQFF
TRBJ2-3 TRBD2 - TRBV24-1 TGTGCCACCAGTGATGCCCTAGCGGGAGGGCCTCTTTCCACAGATACGCAGTATTTT CATSDALAGGPLSTDTQYF
TRBJ2-1 TRBD2 few TRBV19 TGTGCCAGTAGTATTAGTCTAGCGGGAGAGAATGAGCAGTTCTTC CASSISLAGENEQFF
TRBJ2-1 TRBD2 - TRBV29-1 TGCAGCGTTGCCGGGACTAGCTACTACAATGAGCAGTTCTTC CSVAGTSYYNEQFF
TRBJ2-1 TRBD2 many TRBV5-1 TGCGCCAGCAGCTTGGCCTTCACTAGCGGGTACAATGAGCAGTTCTTC CASSLAFTSGYNEQFF
TRBJ1-5 - few TRBV25-1 TGTGCCAGCAGTGACCCCGGTCCTAATCAGCCCCAGCATTTT CASSDPGPNQPQHF
TRBJ2-7 - few TRBV4-1 TGCGCCAGCAGCCACGAGCTTTCTAGAATTTACGAGCAGTACTTC CASSHELSRIYEQYF
TRBJ2-3 - - TRBV24-1 TGTGCCACCAGTGCACAAGGGGGCACAGATACGCAGTATTTT CATSAQGGTDTQYF
TRBJ2-1 - - TRBV27 TGTGCCAGCAGTTCCGATGGGACTTTCCATGAGCAGTTCTTC CASSSDGTFHEQFF
TRBJ1-6 - few TRBV6-1 TGTGCCAGCAGTGAAGAAAGAGCCAGGGGCAGTTCACCCCTCCACTTT CASSEERARGSSPLHF
TRBJ1-3 - few TRBV20-1 TGCAGTGCAGGGCAGGCGGCATCCCGTGGGGCTGGAAACACCATATATTTT CSAGQAASRGAGNTIYF
TRBJ2-3 - many TRBV7-9 TGTGCCAGTTTTACAGGGTATCAGGCAGATACGCAGTATTTT CASFTGYQADTQYF
TRBJ2-7 TRBD1 many TRBV7-2 TGTGCCAGCAGCCAGGGACAGGGACCCTACGAGCAGTACTTC CASSQGQGPYEQYF
TRBJ1-5 - many TRBV6-5 TGTGCCAGCTCGGACAGATACAATCAGCCCCAGCATTTT CASSDRYNQPQHF
TRBJ2-1 - few TRBV19 TGTGCCAGTAGTATAGTTTGGGGGGTCGGTGAGCAGTTCTTC CASSIVWGVGEQFF
TRBJ2-2 TRBD2 - TRBV20-1 TGCAGTGCTAGAGGGAGACTAGCGGGAGGGAACACCGGGGAGCTGTTTTTT CSARGRLAGGNTGELFF
TRBJ2-1 TRBD2 - TRBV28 TGTGCCAGCAGTTTAATCTTAGGACTAGCGAACTACAATGAGCAGTTCTTC CASSLILGLANYNEQFF
TRBJ2-5 TRBD1 hyperexpanded TRBV4-3 TGCGCCAGCAGCCAAGAGGTCAGGACAGGGGGGACGGAGACCCAGTACTTC CASSQEVRTGGTETQYF
TRBJ1-1 - many TRBV6-1 TGTGCCAGCAGGGGGCGCTTAGGGAACACTGAAGCTTTCTTT CASRGRLGNTEAFF
TRBJ2-3 TRBD1 few TRBV20-1 TGCAGTGCTACCCACAGGGGGCGGACAGATACGCAGTATTTT CSATHRGRTDTQYF
TRBJ2-1 - many TRBV7-6 TGTGCCAGCAGCTTCCCGGGCGGGGCCTTGGATGAGCAGTTCTTC CASSFPGGALDEQFF
TRBJ2-3 - - TRBV4-2 TGTGCCAGCAGCCCTGCTCCCCTAGTTTTGTTGGCAGATACGCAGTATTTT CASSPAPLVLLADTQYF
TRBJ2-7 TRBD2 many TRBV11-1 TGTGCCAGCAGCTTAGGGGGACTAGCGGGGGCCCGCTCCTACGAGCAGTACTTC CASSLGGLAGARSYEQYF
TRBJ2-7 TRBD1 - TRBV20-1 TGCAGTGCTAGACCAGCGGACAGGCAATCCTACGAGCAGTACTTC CSARPADRQSYEQYF
TRBJ2-3 - many TRBV4-1 TGCGCCAGCAGCCAAATGGGGGGCCGTGGCACAGATACGCAGTATTTT CASSQMGGRGTDTQYF
TRBJ1-2 - - TRBV5-1 TGCGCCAGCAGCTTGGGTACAGGGCAACATGGCTACACCTTC CASSLGTGQHGYTF
TRBJ2-7 TRBD1 many TRBV12-3/TRBV12-4 TGTGCCAGCGGACAGGGCCGTGAGCAGTACTTC CASGQGREQYF